This T cell receptor (beta chain) is from a study of T cell responses to AZD1222 COVID-19 vaccine. TCRdb keeps only in-frame clones here, not all; method: immunoSEQ multiplex PCR. The sample holds about 84,000 clones, approximately 85% seen once. As for this clone: Its cognate antigen is unknown.

Doses given second, at about 4 or about 12 weeks, were pooled. The CDR3 is 17 residues long. Germline CDR1 and CDR2: LGHDT and YNNKEL (reference sequence). The V gene end was trimmed by 1 base and the J gene end by 6 bases; junction bases not matched to a gene: 10. Study-wide findings and caveats: Repertoires were obtained solely post-peak T cell response. Nearly half of spike-specific TCRs reportedly go after variant regions that carry no mutations. Baseline antibody screening turned up just 6 or 7 seropositive AZD1222 recipients.

This receptor was obtained from an adult who received the AZD1222 COVID-19 vaccine. The chain couples TRBV3-1 (or the pseudogene TRBV3-2) to TRBJ1-5; 9 bases agree with TRBD1. Sequenced material: peripheral blood, taken 28 days after the second AZD1222 dose. The DNA for the CDR3 is TGTGCCAGCAGCCAAGGGGGGGCCGGGACAGGGAGTCAGCCCCAGCATTTT. This gives the protein CASSQGGAGTGSQPQHF.